The next 18 T cell receptor beta chains were all read from a single sample in a study of cytomegalovirus exposure and HLA in healthy donors. 13 Jbeta primers and 60 Vbeta primers were used for the PCR. Only in-frame clones appear in the TCRdb table, and some are missing; sequencing was by immunoSEQ multiplex PCR. This repertoire includes 90,000 to 130,000 clones. Material: PBMCs. These receptors all stem from a man aged 35 to 55 in good health and CMV-seropositive.

V gene TRBV15 combines with J gene TRBJ2-3; TRBD2 matches at 9 bases. J lost 4 bases, V lost 6 bases, and 11 bases had no gene match. This CDR3 comprises 16 residues. Germline V gives CDR1 LNHNV, CDR2 YYDKDF (reference sequence). CDR3 protein: CATRKISGSLADTQYF. CDR3 DNA sequence: TGTGCCACCAGAAAGATTAGCGGGAGTTTAGCAGATACGCAGTATTTT.

V and J are TRBV7-8 and TRBJ1-2, with 7 positions matching TRBD1. Germline CDR1 and CDR2: SGHVS and FQNEAQ. The CDR3 loop spans 17 amino acids. Trimming removed 1 base from V and 3 bases from J; junction bases left unmatched: 11. CDR3 coding DNA: TGTGCCAGCAGCTTAGAATGGGTAGGGGGCGCTGACTATGGCTACACCTTC. Protein: CASSLEWVGGADYGYTF.

J is TRBJ2-7 and V is TRBV5-8, with D possibly being TRBD1 (5 bases). CDR3 length equals 14 residues. Trimming removed 1 base from V and 5 bases from J, with 13 bases in between. From germline, CDR1 is SGHTS and CDR2 YDEGEE. The chain's CDR3 is CASSLRRGYDEQYF. The CDR3 bases are TGTGCCAGCAGCTTGCGAAGGGGCTATGACGAGCAGTACTTC. The full variable domain, in which reference TRBV5-8 and TRBJ2-7 provide the parts outside the CDR3, is EAGVTQSPTHLIKTRGQQATLRCSPISGHTSVYWYQQALGLGLQFLLWYDEGEERNRGNFPPRFSGRQFPNYSSELNVNALELEDSALYLCASSLRRGYDEQYFGPGTRLTVT.

The rearrangement joins TRBV2 to TRBJ2-2, with 8 nucleotides matching TRBD1. Germline V CDR1 and CDR2: SNHLY, FYNNEI. This CDR3 is built from 14 residues. The V segment lost 9 bases and the J segment 1 base; nucleotides outside the gene matches: 4. DNA for the CDR3: TGTGCCAGGAGACAGGGGCGGAACACCGGGGAGCTGTTTTTT. This translates into CARRQGRNTGELFF. Drawing the rest from reference TRBV2 and TRBJ2-2, the complete variable domain is EPEVTQTPSHQVTQMGQEVILRCVPISNHLYFYWYRQILGQKVEFLVSFYNNEISEKSEIFDDQFSVERPDGSNFTLKIRSTKLEDSAMYFCARRQGRNTGELFFGEGSRLTVL.

V is TRBV7-9 and J is TRBJ2-3; 8 bases agree with TRBD2. The CDR3 length is 16 residues. The junction had 7 bases not matched to a gene; V was cut back by 1 base and J by 4 bases. Germline assignment: CDR1 SEHNR and CDR2 FQNEAQ (reference sequence). CDR3 DNA: TGTGCCAGCAGCTTAGGAGTACTAGCGGTATCAGATACGCAGTATTTT. It is translated as CASSLGVLAVSDTQYF. Full variable domain (rest looked up from reference TRBV7-9 and TRBJ2-3): DTGVSQNPRHKITKRGQNVTFRCDPISEHNRLYWYRQTLGQGPEFLTYFQNEAQLEKSRLLSDRFSAERPKGSFSTLEIQRTEQGDSAMYLCASSLGVLAVSDTQYFGPGTRLTVL.

The rearrangement joins TRBV14 to TRBJ2-1; D is uncertain. Germline lookup yields CDR1 SGHDN and CDR2 FVKESK. The CDR3 is 11 residues long. Trimming pared 2 bases from V and 9 bases from J, leaving 5 bases between. The CDR3 loop is CASSQFSEQFF. The CDR3 DNA follows: TGTGCCAGCAGCCAATTTAGTGAGCAGTTCTTC.

The chain links TRBV11-2 to TRBJ2-3; 7 bases match TRBD2. The ends lost 0 bases at V and 4 bases at J; junction bases unmatched: 7. Germline V gene data show CDR1 as SGHAT and CDR2 as FQNNGV. The CDR3 is made up of 16 amino acids. CDR3 sequence (DNA): TGTGCCAGCAGCTTAGATCGTAGCGGGCCCCCAGATACGCAGTATTTT. It is translated as CASSLDRSGPPDTQYF.

The chain couples TRBV5-1 to TRBJ1-1, with TRBD1 matching 7 bases. From germline, CDR1 is SGHRS and CDR2 YFSETQ. The CDR3 spans 16 residues. V gave up 4 bases and J gave up 2 bases; unmatched junction bases: 11. CDR3 sequence: CASSQPGQARNTEAFF. The CDR3 nucleotides read TGCGCCAGCAGCCAACCAGGACAGGCGAGAAACACTGAAGCTTTCTTT.

The chain links TRBV6-1 to TRBJ2-7; 7 bases align to TRBD2. The CDR3 contains 14 residues. In germline, CDR1 is MNHNS, CDR2 SASEGT. V shed 6 bases, J shed 2 bases, and the junction held 7 bases outside the gene matches. CDR3 nucleotide sequence: TGTGCCAGCAGCGCCGGGGGGAATACCTACGAGCAGTACTTC. It is translated as CASSAGGNTYEQYF.

Details on this clone: In the same sample, other DNA sequences code for this CDR3. V gene TRBV5-6 combines with J gene TRBJ1-2, with TRBD1 identical over 7 bases. There are 13 residues in the CDR3. The V gene end was trimmed by 5 bases and the J gene end by 8 bases; junction bases not matched to a gene: 9. CDR1 and CDR2 (germline): SGHDT, YYEEEE. DNA for the CDR3: TGTGCCAGCAGACCAGGACAGGTCTACGGCTACACCTTC. Translating gives CASRPGQVYGYTF.

This chain uses TRBV25-1 with TRBJ2-7, with TRBD1 identical over 9 bases. V gave up 6 bases and J gave up 5 bases; unmatched junction bases: 11. The CDR3 runs 15 residues. Germline CDR1 is MGHDK and CDR2 is SYGVNS. The CDR3 loop reads CASSLRGTGIDEQYF. The CDR3 DNA sequence: TGTGCCAGCAGCCTCAGAGGGACAGGGATCGACGAGCAGTACTTC.

The chain links TRBV11-3 to TRBJ2-1; a possible D gene is TRBD2 (7 bases). The CDR3 runs to 12 residues. Trimming pared 6 bases from V and 8 bases from J, leaving 11 bases between. Germline assignment: CDR1 SGHNT and CDR2 YENEEA. This CDR3 is CASSRGGYEQFF. CDR3 bases: TGTGCCAGCAGTAGGGGGGGCTATGAGCAGTTCTTC.

The rearrangement links TRBV15 to TRBJ1-4; D is undetermined. The CDR3 is 15 residues long. Germline V CDR1 and CDR2: LNHNV, YYDKDF (reference sequence). V gave up 3 bases and J gave up 2 bases, with 10 bases separating them. CDR3 amino acids: CATSRSGGTNEKLFF. The CDR3 nucleotides read TGTGCCACCAGCAGGTCGGGAGGGACTAATGAAAAACTGTTTTTT.

The chain employs TRBV4-2 and TRBJ2-1, with 10 bases matching TRBD1. CDR3 size: 17 residues. Germline V CDR1 and CDR2: LGHNA, YNFKEQ. V shed 2 bases and J 8 bases; nucleotides not matched to a gene: 12. The CDR3 loop is CASSQYWRQGAGDEQFF. The CDR3 region has the DNA TGTGCCAGCAGCCAATACTGGAGACAGGGGGCTGGTGATGAGCAGTTCTTC.

The chain recombines TRBV4-1 with TRBJ2-3, with TRBD1 matching 8 bases. This CDR3 region has 16 residues. V lost 2 bases, J lost 2 bases, and 6 bases stayed unmatched. The germline V gene encodes CDR1 MGHRA and CDR2 YSYEKL. Here the CDR3 reads CASSQPLQGVTDTQYF. CDR3 sequence (DNA): TGCGCCAGCAGCCAACCTTTACAGGGGGTCACAGATACGCAGTATTTT.

The gene calls are TRBV9 and TRBJ2-5, with TRBD1 identical over 7 bases. The CDR3 contains 16 residues. CDR1 and CDR2 (germline): SGDLS, YYNGEE. Trimming cost V 0 bases and J 5 bases; bases outside gene matches: 10. CDR3 protein: CASSVATAGGGETQYF. CDR3 nucleotide sequence: TGTGCCAGCAGCGTAGCTACGGCAGGGGGTGGCGAGACCCAGTACTTC.

The V call is TRBV28, the J call TRBJ2-7, with 11 bases aligning to TRBD2. Germline V gene data show CDR1 as MDHEN and CDR2 as SYDVKM. V shed 6 bases, J shed 5 bases, and the junction held 15 bases outside the gene matches. The CDR3 is 17 amino acids. The CDR3 DNA reads as TGTGCCAGCAGGACGACTGGAAAAACTAGCGGGAGCCACGAGCAGTACTTC. This gives the protein CASRTTGKTSGSHEQYF.

V gene TRBV27 combines with J gene TRBJ2-7, with a tentative D call TRBD2 (6 bases). CDR1 and CDR2 (germline): MNHEY, SMNVEV (reference sequence). V lost 3 bases and J lost 3, with 15 bases in between. This CDR3 region has 15 residues. CDR3 in amino acids: CASSLFGTSLYEQYF. The CDR3 DNA sequence: TGTGCCAGCAGTTTGTTTGGGACTTCCCTCTACGAGCAGTACTTC.